This paragraph reports one T cell receptor (beta chain). Its antigen specificity is not known. No much larger clone exists at a distance of one base, and base qualities are not known. The germline V gene sets CDR1 to KGHSH and CDR2 to LQKENI. From V the trimming removes 6 bases and from J it removes 4 bases, while the gene matches leave 6 bases of the junction unaccounted for. The CDR3 has 14 amino acids, counting the end cysteine and phenylalanine. Of the read, only the CDR3 DNA is kept; its 42 bases are in frame from base 1. This sample is drawn from a study of blood T cell repertoires in COVID-19 (dated by TCRdb to 2019 to 2021). About the investigation overall: Samples covering the acute and convalescent phases of COVID-19 were provided by collaborators in the United States, Italy and Spain. HLA class I and class II types, where available, came from metadata supplied by the sample provider rather than from assay-based typing. Samples were obtained from the ongoing ImmuneRACE study (first 160 participants) and from approximately 1,200 subjects provided by 6 global collaborators. Sample metadata almost always included a de-identified subject ID, COVID-19 status, age in years and sex. Subjects who had been exposed to COVID-19, were actively infected with it, or had recovered from it provided the deeply sampled blood TCRbeta repertoires that made up the dataset. The material from the prospective study consisted of cDNA or gDNA derived from T cells, B-cell-depleted T cells, or PBMCs. The repertoires were made available in a free public database intended to serve as a resource for research on the immune response to SARS-CoV-2. Overall study outcomes, separate from this receptor: The amount of clinical and demographic metadata varied by source and participant and was provided uncurated.

Each collaborating institution followed its own protocols to collect whole blood in K2EDTA tubes. For TCRbeta analysis, collaborators shipped samples as frozen whole blood, isolated PBMCs, or DNA extracted from either of those sample types. The immunoSEQ Assay, a bias-controlled multiplex PCR, was used to amplify TCRbeta CDR3 regions from genomic DNA. Processing in the source paper ran as follows. The number of nucleated cells in each sample was estimated by amplification of reference gene primers within the assay. To quantify the absolute abundance of each unique TCRbeta CDR3 rearrangement, sequence reads were collapsed and filtered. For each sample, productive Simpson clonality was calculated as the square root of Simpson's diversity index across productive rearrangements. TCRdb limited this immuneACCESS table to in-frame rearrangements with V and J called. A share of clones is missing; checked studies link under half to unresolved V genes, and the rest is unexplained. V, J and clone size are taken as reported in that table, and D and trimming were inferred from the DNA itself. The sample data list around 80,000 clones, and 88% of these were observed just once. The ten most abundant clones make up 9.1% of the sample.

Input material: peripheral blood. This sequence was found in a human donor in a cohort sampled during active COVID-19. The receptor chain draws on TRBV18 and TRBJ1-1; 9 of the junction bases match TRBD1. CDR3 protein: CASSQGQGITEAFF. The DNA is as follows: TGTGCCAGCTCCCAGGGACAGGGTATCACTGAAGCTTTCTTT.